A selection of T cell receptor beta chains follows, all from one sample in a study of T cell responses to AZD1222 COVID-19 vaccine. Libraries were prepared by immunoSEQ multiplex PCR; TCRdb keeps only in-frame clonotypes and omits some of them. The top ten clones hold 3.1% of a sample with 98,000 or so clones, approximately 89% of them seen once. Source: peripheral blood, taken on day 0 of MenACWY control vaccination. These TCRs come from an adult in good health. The CDR3 runs from the conserved cysteine through the conserved F or W.

TRBV5-1	TRBJ2-3	CASSSGRTSTDTQYF
TRBV29-1	TRBJ1-5	CSVEDQGGNQPQHF
TRBV28	TRBJ1-4	CASSPPRGKLFF
TRBV30	TRBJ2-1	CAWNLAGAYNEQFF
TRBV16	TRBJ1-2	CASSPPGRVGYGYTF
TRBV7-9	TRBJ1-1	CASSEGQGNTEAFF
TRBV7-6	TRBJ2-1	CASSYDGWVGYNEQFF
TRBV29-1	TRBJ2-7	CSVKPVSGYEQYF
TRBV5-1	TRBJ2-5	CASSLGTWAEQETQYF
TRBV4-3	TRBJ1-1	CASSPTAAREAFF
TRBV7-9	TRBJ1-5	CASSLEGFGPQHF
TRBV6-5	TRBJ1-2	CASSYADRGGYGYTF
TRBV24-1	TRBJ1-5	CATSGDTSNQPQHF
TRBV4-3	TRBJ2-7	CASSQVVRGGEQYF
TRBV5-1	TRBJ1-2	CATSLDIGIYGYTF
TRBV30	TRBJ1-6	CAIMSSSYNSPLHF
TRBV30	TRBJ1-4	CAWSKALNEKLFF
TRBV11-1	TRBJ2-4	CASSLAGAKNIQYF
TRBV3-1/TRBV3-2	TRBJ2-5	CASSQGGLAGGWYQETQYF
TRBV6-6	TRBJ1-4	CASSDRGGTNEKLFF
TRBV15	TRBJ1-2	CATSSSGTGYGYTF
TRBV4-1	TRBJ2-1	CASSQSQGAVGEQFF
TRBV7-2	TRBJ1-1	CASSWGGPNTEAFF
TRBV15	TRBJ2-5	CATSRDGGLETQYF
TRBV7-9	TRBJ1-1	CASSSQGGTEAFF
TRBV2	TRBJ1-1	CASSGIEPEAFF
TRBV5-8	TRBJ1-6	CASSFPESPLHF
TRBV6-5	TRBJ2-1	CASSFGQGGPEQFF
TRBV7-8	TRBJ1-5	CASSPAGGPGQPQHF
TRBV10-3	TRBJ2-1	CAISGDRGLYNEQFF
TRBV30	TRBJ1-1	CAWRAPQGMNTEAFF
TRBV10-1	TRBJ1-1	CASSERAGGVTEAFF
TRBV18	TRBJ1-6	CASSPDRYSPLHF
TRBV11-1	TRBJ1-1	CASSLAQGIAEAFF
TRBV19	TRBJ2-7	CASSPWTGTYEQYF